These 18 T cell receptor beta chains share one sample of origin, sequenced in a study of beta chain features in type 1 diabetes. TCRB transcripts that were expressed got sequenced, as all of the isolated RNA had been reverse transcribed. Method: immunoSEQ multiplex PCR; TCRdb's copy keeps in-frame clones and lacks some. The sample includes more than 300,000 clones, about 12% of them seen just once. What was sequenced was naive CD4+ T cells from blood. These receptor sequences come from a man aged 18 to 29 in good health.

The chain uses TRBV21-1 and TRBJ2-7; TRBD1, the table's D call, was not compared with the DNA. TRBV21-1 is tagged as a pseudogene. The CDR3 totals 14 residues. The CDR3 here is CASSTQDRAYEQYF. The CDR3 DNA reads as TGTGCCAGCAGCACCCAGGACAGGGCCTACGAGCAGTACTTC.

This clone turned up a few times. The chain recombines TRBV5-1 with TRBJ2-7; 10 nucleotides line up with TRBD1. The V segment lost 1 base and the J segment 3 bases; nucleotides outside the gene matches: 13. Per germline, CDR1 SGHRS and CDR2 YFSETQ. This CDR3 spans 18 amino acids. This chain's CDR3 is CASSLRDRGTLVNYEQYF. DNA for the CDR3: TGCGCCAGCAGCTTGAGGGACAGGGGTACCCTAGTTAACTACGAGCAGTACTTC.

The CDR3 bases are TGTGCCAGTAGTGCCGACAGGGGGCATTTGGATGGCTACACCTTC. As protein: CASSADRGHLDGYTF. This chain links TRBV19 with TRBJ1-2, with 10 bases identical to TRBD1. Germline V gene lookup returns CDR1 LNHDA and CDR2 SQIVND (reference sequence). There are 15 residues in the CDR3. Trimming took 5 bases from V and 6 from J; bases not matched to a gene: 9.

This clone occurred a few times. The gene calls are TRBV30 and TRBJ1-1; 11 positions match TRBD1. Germline trimming cut 5 bases from V and 12 bases from J; bases unmatched to any gene: 5. This CDR3 has 11 residues. The V gene's germline CDR1 is GTSNPN and CDR2 SVGIG (reference sequence). As DNA, the CDR3 is TGTGCCTGGGGCCGGGACAGGGGGACTTTCTTT. Translation: CAWGRDRGTFF.

This clone was detected ten times or more. The chain is built from TRBV7-2 and TRBJ2-5; TRBD1 aligns across 7 bases. Trimming took 11 bases from V and 2 from J; bases not matched to a gene: 5. The germline gives CDR1 SGHTA, CDR2 FQGNSA. This CDR3 has 12 amino acids. The CDR3 nucleotides are TGTGCCGCACGGGACAGACAAGAGACCCAGTACTTC. The encoded protein is CAARDRQETQYF.

This clone has just a few counts. The chain uses TRBV29-1 and TRBJ1-1, with 7 bases identical to TRBD1. V dropped 5 bases and J dropped 5; count of bases not matched to a gene: 5. Germline V gene data show CDR1 as SQVTM and CDR2 as ANQGSEA. The CDR3 totals 12 residues. Here the CDR3 DNA reads TGCAGCGTTCAACCAGGGGGTACTGAAGCTTTCTTT. Protein sequence: CSVQPGGTEAFF.

V usage is TRBV19 and J usage is TRBJ2-7, with D unresolved. The CDR3 runs to 13 residues. Trimming pared 4 bases from V and 2 bases from J, leaving 9 bases between. Germline values: CDR1 LNHDA, CDR2 SQIVND (reference sequence). CDR3 nucleotides: TGTGCCAGTAGTACCACACCGACCTACGAGCAGTACTTC. Residues: CASSTTPTYEQYF.

The chain has TRBV19 and TRBJ2-1, with TRBD2 matching over 8 bases. The CDR3 extends over 13 amino acids. V trimming: 8 bases; J trimming: 8 bases; junction bases outside the gene matches: 8. Germline CDR1 and CDR2: LNHDA and SQIVND (reference sequence). The CDR3 DNA follows: TGTGCCAGTCGGAACGCGGGAGGTCATGAGCAGTTCTTC. Its protein product is CASRNAGGHEQFF.

As concerns this clone: The sample carries other DNA sequences with the same CDR3. The chain has TRBV18 and TRBJ2-7, with TRBD1 matching over 9 bases. J gave up 3 bases and V 3 bases, and 6 bases lay outside the gene matches. Germline values: CDR1 KGHSH, CDR2 LQKENI. The CDR3 is 15 amino acids. CDR3 protein: CASSPGQGSSYEQYF. CDR3 bases: TGTGCCAGCTCACCGGGACAGGGAAGTAGCTACGAGCAGTACTTC.

The table lists this clone with a few counts. CDR3 residues: CAATDSYYGYTF. The DNA of the CDR3 is TGTGCCGCCACGGACAGCTACTATGGCTACACCTTC. The V call is TRBV19, the J call TRBJ1-2, with D maybe TRBD1 (6 bases). V was cut by 11 bases and J by 3 bases, with 13 bases left in between. The CDR3 loop spans 12 amino acids. CDR1 is LNHDA, CDR2 SQIVND, per germline (reference sequence).

V gene TRBV4-2 combines with J gene TRBJ1-1; D possibly corresponds to TRBD1 (6 bases). The CDR3 loop spans 16 amino acids. V was shortened by 3 bases and J by 4 bases, with 18 bases between the two germline ends. Germline lookup yields CDR1 LGHNA and CDR2 YNFKEQ. For the CDR3, the DNA is TGTGCCAGCAGCCAGGCTGATCCGGGACAAAGCACTGAAGCTTTCTTT. Its translation: CASSQADPGQSTEAFF.

In this sample, this clone turned up many times. The chain links TRBV30 to TRBJ2-1; D call uncertain. The length of the CDR3 is 12 residues. Germline V lookup: CDR1 GTSNPN, CDR2 SVGIG (reference sequence). Trimming took off 1 base at V and 12 bases at J, with 13 bases between the two ends. In nucleotides, the CDR3 is TGTGCCTGGAGTGCAAACACCCCAGTGCAGTTCTTC. Its translation: CAWSANTPVQFF.

V and J are TRBV7-2 and TRBJ2-1, with 10 bases aligning to TRBD1. CDR3 length: 15 residues. Germline assignment: CDR1 SGHTA and CDR2 FQGNSA. J lost 3 bases, V lost 5 bases, and 4 bases had no gene match. In DNA form, the CDR3 reads TGTGCCAGCAGCCGACAGGGGGCAAACTACAATGAGCAGTTCTTC. This encodes CASSRQGANYNEQFF.

This clone has more than one count but fewer than ten. The rearrangement uses TRBV7-2 and TRBJ1-1; weak D call: TRBD1 (5 bases). The germline V gene has CDR1 SGHTA and CDR2 FQGNSA. The V and J ends lost 2 bases and 5 bases respectively, with 9 bases between them. This CDR3 spans 13 amino acids. This CDR3 is CASSLQGETEAFF. In nucleotides, the CDR3 is TGTGCCAGCAGCTTACAGGGTGAAACTGAAGCTTTCTTT. Full variable domain (missing parts from reference TRBV7-2 and TRBJ1-1): GAGVSQSPSNKVTEKGKDVELRCDPISGHTALYWYRQSLGQGLEFLIYFQGNSAPDKSGLPSDRFSAERTGGSVSTLTIQRTQQEDSAVYLCASSLQGETEAFFGQGTRLTVV.

The chain couples TRBV5-4 to TRBJ2-7, with 9 bases matching TRBD2. Germline V lookup: CDR1 SGHNT, CDR2 YYREEE (reference sequence). V shed 2 bases, J shed 9 bases, and the junction held 12 bases outside the gene matches. The CDR3 spans 15 residues. The chain's CDR3 is CASSLGLAGMRRQYF. The DNA of the CDR3 is TGTGCCAGCAGCTTAGGGCTAGCGGGGATGCGGAGGCAGTACTTC. The full variable domain, its missing parts supplied by reference TRBV5-4 and TRBJ2-7, is ETGVTQSPTHLIKTRGQQVTLRCSSQSGHNTVSWYQQALGQGPQFIFQYYREEENGRGNFPPRFSGLQFPNYSSELNVNALELDDSALYLCASSLGLAGMRRQYFGPGTRLTVT.

The chain recombines TRBV7-9 with TRBJ1-2; 8 nucleotides agree with TRBD1. This CDR3 contains 15 residues. J gave up 4 bases and V 3 bases, and 7 bases lay outside the gene matches. Looked up from germline, CDR1 is SEHNR and CDR2 is FQNEAQ (reference sequence). CDR3 nucleotide sequence: TGTGCCAGCAGCTTTCCGGGACAGGCACCCTATGGCTACACCTTC. Its protein is CASSFPGQAPYGYTF.

The chain is built from TRBV27 and TRBJ1-4; D gene unclear. Germline-derived CDR1 and CDR2 are MNHEY and SMNVEV (reference sequence). CDR3 size: 14 residues. V was clipped by 3 bases and J by 3 bases, with 8 bases between them. CDR3 DNA: TGTGCCAGCAGTTTCAACGGTCCTAATGAAAAACTGTTTTTT. Amino acid sequence: CASSFNGPNEKLFF.

This clone has more than one count but fewer than ten. The rearrangement uses TRBV5-4 and TRBJ2-5, with TRBD2 as a possible D gene (5 bases). Trimming left V 0 bases short and J 7 bases short, with 16 bases between. This CDR3 comprises 15 residues. CDR1 and CDR2 from the germline V gene are SGHNT and YYREEE (reference sequence). CDR3 DNA: TGTGCCAGCAGCTTGGTCGGTTCGAAAAGCGGGACCCAGTACTTC. Translation gives CASSLVGSKSGTQYF. The full variable domain, rest sourced from reference TRBV5-4 and TRBJ2-5, is ETGVTQSPTHLIKTRGQQVTLRCSSQSGHNTVSWYQQALGQGPQFIFQYYREEENGRGNFPPRFSGLQFPNYSSELNVNALELDDSALYLCASSLVGSKSGTQYFGPGTRLLVL.